A selection of T cell receptor beta chains follows, all from one sample in a study of blood T cell repertoires in COVID-19. TCRdb's table, derived via immunoSEQ multiplex PCR, lists solely in-frame clones and lacks some. This table has around 28,000 clones, approximately 85% appearing once. The sequenced material came from peripheral blood. These receptors were taken from a human donor in a cohort sampled during active COVID-19. CDR3s include the opening cysteine and the closing phenylalanine or tryptophan. A D gene is named only where the DNA matches it firmly. Clone size is stated in some rows and not others, as once, few, many or a class when expanded.

V gene: TRBV7-6; clone size: .; J gene: TRBJ2-1; D gene: .; CDR3 DNA: TGTGCCAGCAGTGGTAGCCGCTCCTACAATGAGCAGTTCTTC; CDR3 protein: CASSGSRSYNEQFF
V gene: TRBV3-1/TRBV3-2; clone size: .; J gene: TRBJ2-2; D gene: TRBD1; CDR3 DNA: TGTGCCAGCAGCCAATCGGACAGGGGGGTCGGGGAGCTGTTTTTT; CDR3 protein: CASSQSDRGVGELFF
V gene: TRBV4-2; clone size: .; J gene: TRBJ1-2; D gene: .; CDR3 DNA: TGTGCCAGCAGCCAAGACAGGGTCTATGGCTACACCTTC; CDR3 protein: CASSQDRVYGYTF
V gene: TRBV7-9; clone size: .; J gene: TRBJ2-7; D gene: TRBD2; CDR3 DNA: TGTGCCAGCAGCCGTACTAGCGAACCCTGGTACGAGCAGTACTTC; CDR3 protein: CASSRTSEPWYEQYF
V gene: TRBV4-3; clone size: few; J gene: TRBJ1-1; D gene: TRBD1; CDR3 DNA: TGCGCCAGCAGCCCCGACAGGGGCCCCATGAAAGGTTTCTTT; CDR3 protein: CASSPDRGPMKGFF
V gene: TRBV6-2/TRBV6-3; clone size: .; J gene: TRBJ2-7; D gene: TRBD1; CDR3 DNA: TGTGCCAGCAGTTATAACAGGGGCTACGAGCAGTACTTC; CDR3 protein: CASSYNRGYEQYF
V gene: TRBV27; clone size: .; J gene: TRBJ1-1; D gene: TRBD1; CDR3 DNA: TGTGCCAGCAGTTTCGTCGTGCCCAGGGGGAGGATAGACACTGAAGCTTTCTTT; CDR3 protein: CASSFVVPRGRIDTEAFF
V gene: TRBV6-2/TRBV6-3; clone size: few; J gene: TRBJ2-7; D gene: .; CDR3 DNA: TGTGCCAGCAGTCTGGGACTCCTGGAGCAGTACTTC; CDR3 protein: CASSLGLLEQYF
V gene: TRBV9; clone size: once; J gene: TRBJ2-7; D gene: TRBD1; CDR3 DNA: TGTGCCAGCAGCTCCGGGACAGGGGTCCACGAGCAGTACTTC; CDR3 protein: CASSSGTGVHEQYF
V gene: TRBV4-1; clone size: .; J gene: TRBJ2-7; D gene: .; CDR3 DNA: TGCGCCAGCAGCCAAGTCCTGGGGCAGGGGGGCTCCTACGAGCAGTACTTC; CDR3 protein: CASSQVLGQGGSYEQYF
V gene: TRBV9; clone size: .; J gene: TRBJ1-1; D gene: .; CDR3 DNA: TGTGCCAGCAGCGTAGCCTGGAGGACTGAAGCTTTCTTT; CDR3 protein: CASSVAWRTEAFF
V gene: TRBV9; clone size: .; J gene: TRBJ2-7; D gene: .; CDR3 DNA: TGTGCCAGCAGCGTAGGGGGCAGCCCCTACGAGCAGTACTTC; CDR3 protein: CASSVGGSPYEQYF
V gene: TRBV5-6; clone size: .; J gene: TRBJ2-1; D gene: TRBD2; CDR3 DNA: TGTGCCAGCAGCTTGACTAGCGGGGACGAGCAGTTCTTC; CDR3 protein: CASSLTSGDEQFF
V gene: TRBV6-5; clone size: .; J gene: TRBJ2-7; D gene: TRBD1; CDR3 DNA: TGTGCCAGCAGTTACTCGGTGACAGGGACCTACGAGCAGTACTTC; CDR3 protein: CASSYSVTGTYEQYF
V gene: TRBV5-6; clone size: .; J gene: TRBJ1-2; D gene: TRBD1; CDR3 DNA: TGTGCCAGCAGCTGGGGACAGGGGTATGACTATGGCTACACCTTC; CDR3 protein: CASSWGQGYDYGYTF
V gene: TRBV11-3; clone size: once; J gene: TRBJ2-1; D gene: .; CDR3 DNA: TGTGCCAGCAGCTTAGGGACAGCAATTTTCGAGGATGAGCAGTTCTTC; CDR3 protein: CASSLGTAIFEDEQFF
V gene: TRBV27; clone size: .; J gene: TRBJ1-5; D gene: TRBD1; CDR3 DNA: TGTGCCAGCAGCCGTGGACAGGGAGAAAGAGGCAATCAGCCCCAGCATTTT; CDR3 protein: CASSRGQGERGNQPQHF
V gene: TRBV28; clone size: .; J gene: TRBJ1-6; D gene: TRBD1; CDR3 DNA: TGTGCCAGTAGAGGGGGCGTAGGGGCTTCACCCCTCCACTTT; CDR3 protein: CASRGGVGASPLHF
V gene: TRBV6-6; clone size: few; J gene: TRBJ1-5; D gene: TRBD1; CDR3 DNA: TGTGCCAGCAGTTCCGGGACAGGGGGCTGGAATCAGCCCCAGCATTTT; CDR3 protein: CASSSGTGGWNQPQHF
V gene: TRBV7-2; clone size: .; J gene: TRBJ1-6; D gene: TRBD1; CDR3 DNA: TGTGCCAGCAGCTTACAGGGGGCTAACTCACCCCTCCACTTT; CDR3 protein: CASSLQGANSPLHF
V gene: TRBV29-1; clone size: .; J gene: TRBJ2-1; D gene: .; CDR3 DNA: TGCAGCGTTGGCTCGGGGGGCCGCAATGAGCAGTTCTTC; CDR3 protein: CSVGSGGRNEQFF
V gene: TRBV12-3/TRBV12-4; clone size: medium-sized; J gene: TRBJ1-1; D gene: .; CDR3 DNA: TGTGCCAGCACCCCCGGGGGGTACACTGAAGCTTTCTTT; CDR3 protein: CASTPGGYTEAFF
V gene: TRBV5-1; clone size: .; J gene: TRBJ1-1; D gene: TRBD1; CDR3 DNA: TGCGCCAGCAGCCACCGGGACAGGGACACTGAAGCTTTCTTT; CDR3 protein: CASSHRDRDTEAFF
V gene: TRBV18; clone size: .; J gene: TRBJ2-6; D gene: .; CDR3 DNA: TGTGCCAGCTCACCCCAGGGTCTCAGAGGGGCCAACGTCCTGACTTTC; CDR3 protein: CASSPQGLRGANVLTF
V gene: TRBV30; clone size: .; J gene: TRBJ2-3; D gene: TRBD2; CDR3 DNA: TGTGCCTGGCGGGGGGACTACACCACAGATACGCAGTATTTT; CDR3 protein: CAWRGDYTTDTQYF
V gene: TRBV7-8; clone size: .; J gene: TRBJ2-7; D gene: .; CDR3 DNA: TGTGCCAGCAGCCTAGAGGTCCCCGGACTCGCAAACCTCTACGAGCAGTACTTC; CDR3 protein: CASSLEVPGLANLYEQYF
V gene: TRBV29-1; clone size: .; J gene: TRBJ2-2; D gene: .; CDR3 DNA: TGCAGCGTTGGTGACAGTTCCGGGGAGCTGTTTTTT; CDR3 protein: CSVGDSSGELFF
V gene: TRBV10-3; clone size: few; J gene: TRBJ2-5; D gene: TRBD1; CDR3 DNA: TGTGCCATTGGGACAGGGGGCGAGACCCAGTACTTC; CDR3 protein: CAIGTGGETQYF
V gene: TRBV5-1; clone size: .; J gene: TRBJ2-1; D gene: TRBD1; CDR3 DNA: TGCGCCAGCAGCTTGGGGACAGGGGGAAACAATGAGCAGTTCTTC; CDR3 protein: CASSLGTGGNNEQFF
V gene: TRBV4-1; clone size: .; J gene: TRBJ1-1; D gene: .; CDR3 DNA: TGCGCCAGCAGCCATGGGCCTACCGAATTCACTGAAGCTTTCTTT; CDR3 protein: CASSHGPTEFTEAFF
V gene: TRBV10-3; clone size: few; J gene: TRBJ1-1; D gene: TRBD1; CDR3 DNA: TGTGCCATCAGTTTCGGGACAGGGGAAGCTTTCTTT; CDR3 protein: CAISFGTGEAFF
V gene: TRBV5-1; clone size: once; J gene: TRBJ2-3; D gene: .; CDR3 DNA: TGCGCCAGCAGCTTGATAGGGGGAAGCACAGATACGCAGTATTTT; CDR3 protein: CASSLIGGSTDTQYF
V gene: TRBV19; clone size: .; J gene: TRBJ2-7; D gene: TRBD1; CDR3 DNA: TGTGCCAGTACCCTGGGTACAGGGGCCTCCTACGAGCAGTACTTC; CDR3 protein: CASTLGTGASYEQYF
V gene: TRBV7-9; clone size: .; J gene: TRBJ2-7; D gene: .; CDR3 DNA: TGTGCCAGCAGCTTAGGACTGGACGAGCAGTACTTC; CDR3 protein: CASSLGLDEQYF
V gene: TRBV5-6; clone size: .; J gene: TRBJ2-7; D gene: TRBD2; CDR3 DNA: TGTGCCAGCAGCGCGGGAGGACGCGAGCAGTACTTC; CDR3 protein: CASSAGGREQYF
V gene: TRBV5-4; clone size: .; J gene: TRBJ1-2; D gene: .; CDR3 DNA: TGTGCCAGCAGCTTGGGGCAGTCCTATGGCTACACCTTC; CDR3 protein: CASSLGQSYGYTF
V gene: TRBV5-5; clone size: once; J gene: TRBJ1-2; D gene: .; CDR3 DNA: TGTGCCAGCAGCTCCCGGCCAGGGACTCACGGCTACACCTTC; CDR3 protein: CASSSRPGTHGYTF
V gene: TRBV14; clone size: .; J gene: TRBJ1-6; D gene: TRBD1; CDR3 DNA: TGTGCCAGCAGCCAACTACCCGCGACAGGGGACAATTCACCCCTCCACTTT; CDR3 protein: CASSQLPATGDNSPLHF
V gene: TRBV2; clone size: once; J gene: TRBJ2-5; D gene: TRBD1; CDR3 DNA: TGTGCCAGCAGTGAAGGGACAGGGGGCGCTAAGGTAGAGACCCAGTACTTC; CDR3 protein: CASSEGTGGAKVETQYF
V gene: TRBV7-9; clone size: .; J gene: TRBJ1-2; D gene: .; CDR3 DNA: TGTGCCAGCAGCTCACAGGGCAGCTATGGCTACACCTTC; CDR3 protein: CASSSQGSYGYTF
V gene: TRBV11-2; clone size: .; J gene: TRBJ2-7; D gene: TRBD1; CDR3 DNA: TGTGCCAGCAGCCATCTTCCGGGACAGGGGCCCTCTTGGGAGCAGTACTTC; CDR3 protein: CASSHLPGQGPSWEQYF
V gene: TRBV3-1/TRBV3-2; clone size: .; J gene: TRBJ2-3; D gene: .; CDR3 DNA: TGTGCCAGCAGCCAAGAGTCCCCGATGGTGGGGCTTAGCACAGATACGCAGTATTTT; CDR3 protein: CASSQESPMVGLSTDTQYF
V gene: TRBV5-5; clone size: .; J gene: TRBJ1-2; D gene: .; CDR3 DNA: TGTGCCAGCAGCTCATGGCTGGTGGCAGAAGGCTACACCTTC; CDR3 protein: CASSSWLVAEGYTF
V gene: TRBV14; clone size: .; J gene: TRBJ1-1; D gene: .; CDR3 DNA: TGTGCCAGCAGCCAAGTAGGGGCGATGAACACTGAAGCTTTCTTT; CDR3 protein: CASSQVGAMNTEAFF
V gene: TRBV23-1; clone size: .; J gene: TRBJ2-1; D gene: TRBD1; CDR3 DNA: TGCGCCAGCAGGATGGGACAGGGAGGCAATGAGCAGTTCTTC; CDR3 protein: CASRMGQGGNEQFF
V gene: TRBV11-3; clone size: .; J gene: TRBJ2-1; D gene: .; CDR3 DNA: TGTGCCAGCAGCCTATGGGGAGTATACAATGAGCAGTTCTTC; CDR3 protein: CASSLWGVYNEQFF
V gene: TRBV10-3; clone size: .; J gene: TRBJ1-2; D gene: TRBD1; CDR3 DNA: TGTGCCATCAGTGAGGTAGGCACAGGGGATCCGGGCTACACCTTC; CDR3 protein: CAISEVGTGDPGYTF
V gene: TRBV19; clone size: .; J gene: TRBJ1-3; D gene: TRBD1; CDR3 DNA: TGTGCCAGCCGAGACAGGGGGTTTTCTCCTGACACCATATATTTT; CDR3 protein: CASRDRGFSPDTIYF
V gene: TRBV4-1; clone size: .; J gene: TRBJ2-1; D gene: TRBD2; CDR3 DNA: TGCGCCCGCAGCCACGGGGGGACTAGCGGGGGGCTGGGCGATGAGCAGTTCTTC; CDR3 protein: CARSHGGTSGGLGDEQFF
V gene: TRBV9; clone size: .; J gene: TRBJ2-2; D gene: .; CDR3 DNA: TGTGCCAGCAGCTCCCTCAGGGGGGTTTACACCGGGGAGCTGTTTTTT; CDR3 protein: CASSSLRGVYTGELFF
V gene: TRBV11-2; clone size: .; J gene: TRBJ2-1; D gene: .; CDR3 DNA: TGTGCCAGCAGCTTACATCTCTCAGTCAATGAGCAGTTCTTC; CDR3 protein: CASSLHLSVNEQFF
V gene: TRBV5-1; clone size: .; J gene: TRBJ2-2; D gene: TRBD2; CDR3 DNA: TGCGCCAGCAGCTTGGTTGGTCGCGGGGGGGCCCTGAACACCGGGGAGCTGTTTTTT; CDR3 protein: CASSLVGRGGALNTGELFF